This TCR beta chain was captured in a study of cytomegalovirus exposure and HLA in healthy donors (dated by TCRdb to about 2017). Regarding the study in general: In an earlier analysis of about 560 of the donors, 250 to 350 Gb of sequence data and about 110 million unique TCR beta sequences from about 179 million T cells were reported. Approximately 310 gigabases of sequencing data and approximately 85 million unique TCR sequences were included in an early release covering around 600 HLA-typed donors. Among the roughly 400 genotyped donors, under 90% belonged to the genetic ancestry cluster associated with self-reported Caucasian donors. The study aimed to test whether signatures of past pathogen exposure could be identified by cataloging public T cell receptors. The study profiled the T cell repertoires of fewer than 850 subjects by immunosequencing and related them to cytomegalovirus serostatus. In addition to the first cohort of around 670 subjects, a separate validation cohort of approximately 110 different subjects was used. The study combined high-throughput TCR immunosequencing, statistical association of individual TCRs with disease status, and machine learning to predict cytomegalovirus infection status. A later analysis re-examined previously published TCR beta repertoires from about 670 donors and added high-resolution HLA genotyping to investigate patterns of TCR occurrence. Rather than drawing on any new phenotypic data, the later analysis identified candidate immune exposures from TCR beta sequences and the way those sequences occurred across donors. To decide whether each TCR beta V gene segment behaved as functional or pseudogenic, an earlier analysis of some 600 of the donors relied on high-throughput TCR beta sequencing. Donor age, sex, ethnicity and CMV serostatus were compiled alongside the repertoire data. A later genetic analysis took genome-wide SNP genotypes for about three fifths of the 666 donors and used that subset as a discovery cohort. All discovery cohort repertoires had been generated using a single sequencing platform. Both class I and class II loci were covered by HLA typing, at four-digit resolution. Typing coverage varied by locus: roughly 629-630 donors for A, B, C, DRB1 and DQB1; under 550 for DQA1; 606 for DPA1; approximately 470 for DPB1. About five DR-DQ haplotypes were handled as single units for association and clustering because linkage in the cohort was strong. On average, around 230,000 unique TCR beta nucleotide sequences were sequenced per donor among about 400 genotyped donors of the cohort, with roughly a sixth of those sequences being non-productive.

Library method: the immunoSEQ multiplex PCR assay. For the multiplex PCR, a mixture combining 60 forward primers for TCR Vbeta segments and 13 reverse primers for TCR Jbeta segments was used. The CDR3 region of rearranged TCR beta genes was amplified from genomic DNA with a multiplex PCR assay. The amplified TCR beta libraries were sequenced on the Illumina HiSeq System as 87-base-pair reads. Under the source paper's analysis protocol: In a later analysis, some 80 million unique TCR beta chains were counted across the roughly 670 repertoires, and roughly 11 million of these chains were shared by at least two donors. Raw reads were error-corrected and collapsed into unique sequences by a nearest-neighbor algorithm in which closely related sequences were merged to remove PCR and sequencing errors. CDR3 sequences were aligned to IMGT reference sequences to assign V, D and J gene segments. For a sequence to be retained, at least a six-nucleotide match to both a V gene segment and a J gene segment was required. Rearrangements were classified as productive when the CDR3 lacked stop codons and remained in frame with V and J, and all other rearrangements were classified as non-productive. CDR3 was defined by IMGT convention, running from the second conserved V-encoded cysteine to the conserved J-encoded phenylalanine. Sequences without an unambiguous match to a single V gene segment were excluded from the earlier analysis of several hundred of the donors. In an earlier analysis of 587 of the donors, a V segment was called functional when productive rearrangements were above 56.7%, and segregating when the standard deviation between donors exceeded 5%. A statistical classification framework was developed to diagnose cytomegalovirus status using the catalog of TCR beta chain sequences. In a later analysis, V and J genes were assigned by comparing TCR nucleotide sequences against IMGT/GENE-DB human TR gene sequences. A later analysis assigned CDR3 sequences and most-parsimonious VDJ recombination scenarios with the TCRdist pipeline. In a later analysis, every TCR beta chain was defined by the combination of its CDR3 amino acid sequence and its V-gene family, and reads without a unique V-gene family were dropped. In a later analysis, a few hundred highly shared, low-generation-probability nucleotide sequences were removed to address suspected cross-contamination and a sequencing artifact. For each public chain, a later analysis derived a clonal expansion index from normalized ranks of inferred template counts within each repertoire. A later analysis computed generation probabilities with a VDJ recombination model fitted to out-of-frame rearrangements, and checked the results against IGoR. In a later analysis, hypergeometric tests were used to score TCR-TCR, TCR-HLA and TCR-CMV co-occurrence, with a repertoire-size bias correction applied to TCR pairs. In a later analysis, false discovery rates were estimated by permuting HLA or CMV assignments 20 times. In a later analysis, co-occurring TCRs were grouped using DBSCAN, and TCRdist sequence similarity was added for clustering within HLA-allele-positive subsets. For co-occurrence clustering, repertoires with fewer than 30,000 or more than 120,000 public chains were excluded, along with roughly 5 repertoires with anomalous nucleotide sharing. Drawn from immuneACCESS, this table holds only the in-frame rearrangements with V and J called that TCRdb kept. Clones are partly lost; checked studies trace under half to an unresolved V gene and leave the rest unexplained. V, J and clone size are taken as reported in that table, and D and trimming were inferred from the DNA itself. In all, the sample holds around 100,000 clones, and 60% to 85% of those were seen once. In total, the top ten clones hold around 5% of the sample.

Regarding this clone: Its antigen specificity is not known. Per-nucleotide qualities are absent, and no much larger clonotype sits a single base away.

The cohort comprised fewer than 750 healthy bone marrow donors. Cohort members were all nominally healthy when sampled, although unrecorded immune exposures were likely present. The donor tested CMV seropositive and was one of the 289 seropositive cohort members. Every donor gave a peripheral blood sample, and the peripheral blood mononuclear cells from that sample were used for TCR beta sequencing. Genomic DNA was extracted from the blood cell samples with the Qiagen DNeasy Blood Extraction Kit. From its cysteine to its phenylalanine, the CDR3 spans 13 amino acids. Only the CDR3 region is kept as DNA, spanning 39 bases read in frame from base 1. According to the germline V gene, CDR1 reads SNHLY and CDR2 reads FYNNEI. At the junction V is shortened by 3 bases and J by 2 bases, with 7 bases in between. Overall results and qualifications from the work: At a false discovery rate of 0.05, a later analysis linked 16,000 or so TCR beta sequences to specific HLA alleles. A further reported finding was that TCR beta sequences accurately predicted the HLA-A and HLA-B alleles for most subjects in the first cohort. Linkage disequilibrium might explain the correlated functional status among segregating V segments, but an unknown experimental factor could not be excluded. The only immune exposure information available for the cohort was CMV serostatus. Three of the identified cytomegalovirus-associated TCR beta chains were confirmed in vitro to be specific for cytomegalovirus antigens. According to a later analysis, parvovirus B19, influenza, CMV and Epstein-Barr virus appeared linked to several top co-occurrence clusters. Because HLA typing was unavailable for some donors at each locus, only the typed subset was used in association tests. In a later analysis, the rate of TCR association differed among HLA loci, with DRB1 alleles having the most associated TCRs and HLA-C alleles having the fewest. In an earlier analysis of roughly 500 of the donors, most TCR beta V segments appeared in productive rearrangements about 87% or about 30% of the time, broadly matching IMGT annotations. About 17 rarely observed V segments, including chromosome 9 orphons, were excluded from the earlier analysis of almost 600 of the donors because counts were too low. This cohort had only TCR beta chains sequenced, and the lack of alpha or paired-chain data limited which features could be detected. The authors suggested that the approach could potentially be generalized to other disease states and immunological phenotypes. In a later analysis, HLA-associated TCR beta chains showed more clonal expansion and lower generation probabilities than non-associated chains that were equally common. Because the 87-base-pair reads could not distinguish some IMGT-functional V segments, including TRBV6-2 and TRBV6-3, those segments were excluded. Roughly uniform sequencing depth across donors was assumed in presence/absence analyses, although this assumption may not hold. Assigning TCR associations to individual alleles was difficult when HLA alleles, especially DR and DQ, strongly co-occurred. A later analysis found that most CMV-associated TCR beta chains appeared HLA-restricted, with HLA associations seemingly driven largely by CMV exposure. A group of highly shared sequence variants was considered likely to be a technical artifact of the sequencing pipeline. According to a later genetic analysis, donors in an Asian-associated ancestry cluster had fewer N-insertions in productive TCRs than the approximately 650-donor mean. The classifier was reported to diagnose cytomegalovirus status with high specificity and sensitivity in both the original and validation cohorts. Across donors, most TCR sequences were observed very rarely, whereas some public TCRs were present in many individuals. V-gene and J-gene trimming of TCR beta chains was associated with a missense DCLRE1C variant in a later genetic analysis, and the association was replicated in an independent cohort. The study listed over 150 TCR beta chains as associated with cytomegalovirus.

What was sequenced was PBMCs. This TCR was recovered from a female donor in good health and CMV-seropositive. This chain is built from TRBV2 and TRBJ1-2; TRBD1 could be the D gene, as 5 bases match. The DNA is as follows: TGTGCCAGCAGTGACGGGGGAAACTATGGCTACACCTTC. The resulting protein is CASSDGGNYGYTF.